Shown below are 3 T cell receptor beta chains from a single sample sequenced in a study of OX40 agonist ivuxolimab in advanced cancers. Libraries were made using the immunoSEQ multiplex PCR assay. TCRdb took over this immuneACCESS table, retaining in-frame rearrangements with V and J assigned. Such tables are incomplete; in checked studies, under half of the missing clones stem from an unresolved V gene, and the remainder is unexplained. For this sample the table gives 20,000 to 30,000 clones, of which approximately 86% were detected only once. About 15% of the sample lies in the top ten. This specimen consisted of CD4+ or CD8+ T cells sorted from blood, obtained in a trial of the OX40 agonist ivuxolimab. The receptors originated from an adult with an advanced solid tumor such as melanoma, head and neck, liver or kidney cancer.

The V call is TRBV5-1, the J call TRBJ2-1, with 7 nucleotides matching TRBD2. The CDR3 runs 16 residues. Germline assignment: CDR1 SGHRS and CDR2 YFSETQ. V shed 1 base, J shed 6 bases, and the junction held 10 bases outside the gene matches. CDR3 coding DNA: TGCGCCAGCAGCTTGTCAAGTTGGGGCGGGGGCAATGAGCAGTTCTTC. It is translated as CASSLSSWGGGNEQFF.

The V call is TRBV6-5, the J call TRBJ1-1; D is possibly TRBD1 (6 bases). Trimming removed 6 bases from V and 8 bases from J, with 13 bases in between. The CDR3 spans 12 residues. In germline, CDR1 is MNHEY, CDR2 SVGAGI. This CDR3 reads CASRPQGKEAFF. CDR3 nucleotide sequence: TGTGCCAGCAGACCCCAGGGGAAGGAAGCTTTCTTT.

This rearrangement joins TRBV27 to TRBJ2-1, with 8 bases aligning to TRBD2. After removal of 5 bases from V and 0 bases from J, the junction contained 3 bases not matched to a gene. Germline V gene sequence: CDR1 MNHEY, CDR2 SMNVEV (reference sequence). This CDR3 has 15 amino acids. Here the CDR3 DNA reads TGTGCCAGCAGTCAAAGCGGGAGCTCCTACAATGAGCAGTTCTTC. It specifies CASSQSGSSYNEQFF.